Reported below is one T cell receptor beta chain. This clonotype was observed a few times. Its antigen is unknown. Base qualities are not recorded, but no much larger clone differs from it by a single base. The sample comes from a study of CD8 T cells in ankylosing spondylitis (dated by TCRdb to 2016 to 2017). Turning to the overall study: To find TCR variants linked to disease, the study profiled T cell receptor beta repertoires in ankylosing spondylitis patients and healthy donors. The full study cohort comprised some 27 ankylosing spondylitis patients and about a hundred healthy donors. Peripheral blood samples were taken, and synovial fluid was additionally collected from ankylosing spondylitis patients.

Data came from an Illumina HiSeq 2500. Quantitative 5'-RACE with molecular barcodes was used to prepare TCR beta libraries. In the authors' own workflow: A new computational method, built on a probabilistic model of VDJ rearrangement, was used to identify disease-linked TCR variants. TCRdb reprocessed the public reads (quality trimming at Q25 with fastp, clone calling with MiXCR) and kept in-frame beta chains. A single entry per CDR3 protein holds the most common genes and DNA from its merged rows. TCRdb's processing, not the authors' own work, is the source of the V and J calls. Present in this sample are around 890,000 distinct CDR3 sequences, roughly 10% of which were seen just once. 0.51% of the sample belongs to the ten largest clones. General study outcomes and caveats: The disease-linked clones were reported as significantly enriched in matched synovial fluid samples from ankylosing spondylitis patients. A TCR beta motif made up of several highly homologous amino acid variants appeared to be characteristic of blood from ankylosing spondylitis patients. Some motif variants had previously been reported in the synovial fluid and blood of reactive arthritis patients, which suggests shared mechanisms of disease initiation. The disease-linked clones showed a CD8+ phenotype and occurred at relatively low frequencies in peripheral blood.

Including cysteine and phenylalanine, the CDR3 has 16 amino acids. Only the CDR3 DNA is retained, 48 bases long and in frame from the first base. The germline V gene gives CDR1 as MDHEN and CDR2 as SYDVKM. Trimming leaves V shorter by 4 bases and J shorter by 2 bases, with the junction holding 9 bases beyond the gene matches. Sequenced material: blood, either unsorted or a sorted T cell fraction (not recorded which). The rearranged segments are TRBV28 and TRBJ2-3; 7 of the junction bases match TRBD2. The receptor was isolated from a male donor with ankylosing spondylitis. The CDR3 reads as follows: CASSSRGEYNTDTQYF. The DNA is TGTGCCAGCAGTTCCCGGGGGGAGTACAACACAGATACGCAGTATTTT.